Following are 27 T cell receptor beta chains from one sample sequenced in a study of shared clonotypes between healthy human individuals. The method was immunoSEQ multiplex PCR; TCRdb's version includes in-frame clones alone and lacks a portion of them. The sample contains fewer than 200,000 clones, approximately 61% of which appear only once. The material sequenced was memory CD4+ T cells sorted from blood. Subset given: CD45RA-negative fraction. Source of these receptors: a man in his thirties or forties in good health.

CDR3 nucleotide sequence: TGTGCCAGCAGCCATTCGGAGACCCAGTACTTC. Encoded protein: CASSHSETQYF. J is TRBJ2-5 and V is TRBV14; D not resolved. Germline lookup yields CDR1 SGHDN and CDR2 FVKESK. V was trimmed by 3 bases and J by 5 bases, leaving 4 bases between them. The CDR3 totals 11 residues.

This chain joins TRBV18 and TRBJ2-7, with 9 bases matching TRBD2. Germline V gene lookup returns CDR1 KGHSH and CDR2 LQKENI. V shed 3 bases and J 6 bases; nucleotides not matched to a gene: 12. The CDR3 totals 16 residues. This CDR3 reads CASSPPGLAGVGEQYF. The CDR3 nucleotides are TGTGCCAGCTCACCCCCGGGACTAGCAGGAGTGGGCGAGCAGTACTTC.

This clone was found a few times. The J gene is TRBJ2-3, the V gene TRBV19; D is possibly TRBD1 or TRBD2 (5 bases each). The CDR3 is made up of 14 amino acids. The germline V gene encodes CDR1 LNHDA and CDR2 SQIVND (reference sequence). The V gene lost 6 bases and the J gene lost 3 bases, with 13 bases spanning the gap. CDR3 coding DNA: TGTGCCAGTAGAACCGGGACCCAGACAGATACGCAGTATTTT. Translated, it gives CASRTGTQTDTQYF.

The V gene is TRBV5-1, the J gene TRBJ2-7, with 10 nucleotides matching TRBD2. The germline CDR1 and CDR2 sequences are SGHRS and YFSETQ. V was clipped by 1 base and J by 6 bases; unmatched bases: 7. This CDR3 has 15 residues. The chain's CDR3 is CASSLFSSGSTEQYF. The CDR3 DNA follows: TGCGCCAGCAGCTTGTTTTCTAGCGGGAGTACCGAGCAGTACTTC.

V and J are TRBV4-3 and TRBJ2-7, with 11 bases identical to TRBD2. This CDR3 region has 21 residues. The V and J ends lost 3 bases and 2 bases, in that order; junction bases with no gene match: 21. Looked up from germline, CDR1 is LGHNA and CDR2 is YSLEER. Written as DNA, the CDR3 is TGCGCCAGCAGCCACCGCCCTCCACGATCCGGGACTAGCGGCCACCCCTACGAGCAGTACTTC. Translated: CASSHRPPRSGTSGHPYEQYF.

The CDR3 coding sequence is TGTGCCAGCAGCGTAGACGGGGCGGCGGGAGTCATCAATACGCAGTATTTT. Translation: CASSVDGAAGVINTQYF. The V call is TRBV9, the J call TRBJ2-3; TRBD2 matches at 7 bases. Germline-derived CDR1 and CDR2 are SGDLS and YYNGEE. Trimming took 0 bases from V and 7 from J; bases not matched to a gene: 14. The CDR3 loop spans 17 amino acids.

CDR3 sequence reads: CASSLNTGSSPQHF. DNA for the CDR3: TGTGCCAGCAGCTTAAATACAGGGTCGTCGCCCCAGCATTTT. The chain links TRBV7-9 to TRBJ1-5, with D tentatively TRBD1 (6 bases). The CDR3 covers 14 residues. V lost 2 bases and J lost 9, with 14 bases in between. Germline CDR1 and CDR2: SEHNR and FQNEAQ (reference sequence).

The rearrangement joins TRBV6-5 to TRBJ2-7, with D unclear. The CDR3 is made up of 15 amino acids. The V end was cut by 0 bases, the J end by 1 base, with 10 bases between. Germline V CDR1 and CDR2: MNHEY, SVGAGI. CDR3 in amino acids: CASSYSHTPSYEQYF. The CDR3 DNA reads TGTGCCAGCAGTTACTCCCACACACCTTCCTACGAGCAGTACTTC.

This clone was counted at least ten times. The genes are TRBV9 and TRBJ2-3, with D perhaps matching TRBD1 (6 bases). Trimming left V 1 base short and J 2 bases short, with 11 bases between. Germline-derived CDR1 and CDR2 are SGDLS and YYNGEE. The CDR3 runs to 15 residues. The CDR3 here is CASSVLGAHTDTQYF. Here the CDR3 DNA reads TGTGCCAGCAGCGTACTGGGGGCGCACACAGATACGCAGTATTTT.

The chain has TRBV20-1 and TRBJ2-2; D is ambiguous. Germline V gene sequence: CDR1 DFQATT, CDR2 SNEGSKA (reference sequence). V was clipped by 2 bases and J by 4 bases, with 2 bases between them. This CDR3 has 11 residues. As DNA, the CDR3 is TGCAGTGCTAGACGCACCGGGGAGCTGTTTTTT. This translates into CSARRTGELFF.

This clone came up many times. V usage is TRBV19 and J usage is TRBJ2-7; no definite D call. Per the germline V gene, CDR1 is LNHDA and CDR2 is SQIVND (reference sequence). V lost 5 bases and J lost 4, with 18 bases in between. The length of the CDR3 is 15 residues. CDR3 in DNA: TGTGCCAGTAGTCCGTCGGGCTTAGTAACTTACGAGCAGTACTTC. Protein sequence: CASSPSGLVTYEQYF.

The genes are TRBV14 and TRBJ2-7; unclear D gene. The V gene lost 1 base and the J gene lost 2 bases, with 9 bases spanning the gap. CDR3 length: 14 amino acids. Germline V CDR1 and CDR2: SGHDN, FVKESK. Here the CDR3 DNA reads TGTGCCAGCAGCCAAGGTCTGTATACCTACGAGCAGTACTTC. Protein sequence: CASSQGLYTYEQYF.

The chain combines TRBV5-1 with TRBJ2-7, with 7 bases lining up with TRBD2. This CDR3 region has 14 residues. The V segment lost 4 bases and the J segment 6 bases; nucleotides outside the gene matches: 10. Germline V CDR1 and CDR2: SGHRS, YFSETQ. The chain's CDR3 is CASSPVGGVTEQYF. The CDR3 region has the DNA TGCGCCAGCAGCCCCGTGGGAGGGGTTACCGAGCAGTACTTC.

The genes are TRBV28 and TRBJ2-5, with D perhaps assigned TRBD1 or TRBD2 (6 bases each). Germline CDR1 and CDR2: MDHEN and SYDVKM. This CDR3 has 15 amino acids. Trimming cost V 3 bases and J 4 bases, with 15 bases left between them. The CDR3 DNA sequence: TGTGCCAGCAGTTTTAGTTTTGGGGGGCGAGAGACCCAGTACTTC. The encoded protein is CASSFSFGGRETQYF.

The V and J genes are TRBV11-2 and TRBJ2-7; TRBD2 matches 16 bases. This CDR3 region has 16 residues. Per germline, CDR1 SGHAT and CDR2 FQNNGV. J lost 2 bases, V lost 6 bases, and 4 bases had no gene match. The CDR3 DNA reads as TGTGCCAGCAGGGGACTAGCGGGAGGGCGGACCTACGAGCAGTACTTC. Translated, it gives CASRGLAGGRTYEQYF.

This chain connects TRBV15 to TRBJ1-4, with TRBD1 identical over 7 bases. CDR1 LNHNV and CDR2 YYDKDF come from the germline V gene (reference sequence). The J segment lost 3 bases and the V segment lost 4 bases, leaving 5 bases of the junction unmatched. The CDR3 totals 15 residues. CDR3 amino acids: CATSTEGAANEKLFF. The CDR3 DNA reads as TGTGCCACCAGCACGGAGGGGGCGGCTAATGAAAAACTGTTTTTT.

The V call is TRBV5-4, the J call TRBJ2-2; D uncertain. The CDR3 has 15 residues. The V gene lost 1 base and the J gene lost 5 bases, with 12 bases spanning the gap. Germline assignment: CDR1 SGHNT and CDR2 YYREEE (reference sequence). As DNA, the CDR3 is TGTGCCAGCAGCTTGAAAGGGCCAAGGACCGGGGAGCTGTTTTTT. Its protein is CASSLKGPRTGELFF.

This chain uses TRBV18 with TRBJ2-7; 7 bases line up with TRBD2. Per the germline V gene, CDR1 is KGHSH and CDR2 is LQKENI. The CDR3 loop spans 15 amino acids. The V and J ends lost 1 base and 4 bases, in that order; junction bases with no gene match: 7. The CDR3 nucleotides are TGTGCCAGCTCACCACACGGTGGACTAGGTTACGAGCAGTACTTC. Encoded protein: CASSPHGGLGYEQYF.

The chain links TRBV9 to TRBJ2-7, with 7 bases matching TRBD2. Germline CDR1 SGDLS, CDR2 YYNGEE. The V gene end was trimmed by 0 bases and the J gene end by 3 bases; junction bases not matched to a gene: 6. There are 15 residues in the CDR3. DNA for the CDR3: TGTGCCAGCAGCGTAGAGGGCGGGAGCAACTACGAGCAGTACTTC. As protein: CASSVEGGSNYEQYF.

This clone was seen more than once but under ten times. V gene TRBV28 combines with J gene TRBJ2-5; D not certain. Per the germline V gene, CDR1 is MDHEN and CDR2 is SYDVKM. This CDR3 contains 16 residues. The V and J ends lost 1 base and 1 base respectively, with 13 bases between them. The CDR3 DNA reads as TGTGCCAGCAGTTTATCTCCGTTAGAAAGCCAAGAGACCCAGTACTTC. It is translated as CASSLSPLESQETQYF.

This chain joins TRBV19 and TRBJ2-7; D is ambiguous. V was trimmed by 6 bases and J by 1 base, leaving 13 bases between them. Germline V lookup: CDR1 LNHDA, CDR2 SQIVND (reference sequence). This CDR3 has 14 amino acids. The CDR3 spells CASRSVGRSYEQYF. The CDR3 bases are TGTGCCAGTAGGTCCGTGGGCAGGTCCTACGAGCAGTACTTC.

This clone turned up a few times. The chain carries TRBV10-3 and TRBJ1-2, with a tentative D call TRBD1 (6 bases). This CDR3 region has 14 residues. The germline gives CDR1 ENHRY, CDR2 SYGVKD. The V end was cut by 5 bases, the J end by 7 bases, with 17 bases between. The CDR3 DNA reads TGTGCCATCAGTCACGGACAGTCTGCCGCTGGCTACACCTTC. Encoded protein: CAISHGQSAAGYTF.

This chain connects TRBV7-4 to TRBJ1-5; 8 bases agree with TRBD1. Germline-derived CDR1 and CDR2 are SGHVT and SQSDAQ. J lost 4 bases, V lost 5 bases, and 13 bases had no gene match. This CDR3 region has 17 residues. The CDR3 region is CASSTRSGGVRNQPQHF. CDR3 nucleotides: TGTGCCAGCAGCACCCGATCAGGGGGCGTTAGGAATCAGCCCCAGCATTTT.

This chain joins TRBV14 and TRBJ2-3; 7 bases match TRBD2. The CDR3 has 15 amino acids. Germline CDR1 and CDR2: SGHDN and FVKESK. J was trimmed by 9 bases and V by 0 bases; bases with no gene match: 9. This CDR3 is CASSQDPQTSKTQYF. The CDR3 DNA reads as TGTGCCAGCAGCCAAGATCCCCAGACTAGCAAGACGCAGTATTTT. Complete variable domain (other parts from reference TRBV14 and TRBJ2-3): EAGVTQFPSHSVIEKGQTVTLRCDPISGHDNLYWYRRVMGKEIKFLLHFVKESKQDESGMPNNRFLAERTGGTYSTLKVQPAELEDSGVYFCASSQDPQTSKTQYFGPGTRLTVL.

This sequence joins TRBV6-5 and TRBJ1-5; 7 bases are a match to TRBD1. J gave up 2 bases and V 0 bases, and 4 bases lay outside the gene matches. The germline V gene has CDR1 MNHEY and CDR2 SVGAGI. This CDR3 contains 16 residues. CDR3 in DNA: TGTGCCAGCAGTTACTCAGGGGGCGCGGGCAATCAGCCCCAGCATTTT. This gives the protein CASSYSGGAGNQPQHF.

The V gene is TRBV29-1, the J gene TRBJ1-2, with D unclear. Germline CDR1 SQVTM, CDR2 ANQGSEA. The CDR3 has 14 residues. V gave up 1 base and J gave up 5 bases, with 14 bases separating them. The CDR3 reads CSVEGAQKAYGYTF. The CDR3 nucleotides are TGCAGCGTTGAAGGGGCACAAAAGGCTTATGGCTACACCTTC.

CDR3 bases: TGTGCCACCAGCAGAGAAATGGGACAGGGCCGCGAGCAGTACTTC. Encoded protein: CATSREMGQGREQYF. V gene TRBV15 combines with J gene TRBJ2-7, with 9 nucleotides matching TRBD1. The CDR3 consists of 15 residues. The germline V gene has CDR1 LNHNV and CDR2 YYDKDF (reference sequence). J lost 6 bases, V lost 0 bases, and 6 bases had no gene match.